This T cell receptor (beta chain) comes out of a study of identical twins. TCRdb called the 5' RACE reads again in MiXCR, with one record for every CDR3 protein. The table records hundreds of thousands of distinct CDR3 sequences, approximately 6.1% of them present only once. This clonotype was recorded at least ten times. CDR1 is SGHRS, CDR2 YFSETQ, per germline. Trimming took 2 bases from V and 0 from J; bases not matched to a gene: 1. CDR3 size: 14 residues. The chain combines TRBV5-1 with TRBJ1-2; 7 bases are shared with TRBD1. Material for sequencing was naive T cells sorted from blood. This clonotype was sampled from a man between 18 and 29 years old in good health. The CDR3 DNA follows: TGCGCCAGCAGCTTTCAGGGGGCTAACTATGGCTACACCTTC. Translation gives CASSFQGANYGYTF.